The T cell receptor beta chain described here comes from a study of T cell responses to AZD1222 COVID-19 vaccine. Findings and limits, study-wide: Repertoire sampling was restricted to post-peak T cell response timepoints. Females outnumbered males among donors, who were mostly white British; clonal diversity was possibly underestimated.

This clone was recorded a few times. Its cognate antigen is unknown. The germline V gene has CDR1 SGHKS and CDR2 YYEKEE (reference sequence). After removal of 1 base from V and 4 bases from J, the junction contained 5 bases not matched to a gene. CDR3 size: 15 residues. Using immunoSEQ multiplex PCR, the repertoire was profiled, and TCRdb retains in-frame clones only, with some absent. The table shows 120,000 or so clones, with 80% to 95% occurring only once. This sequence originates from an adult in good health. The sequencing used peripheral blood, collected on day 0 of AZD1222 vaccination. This chain uses TRBV5-5 with TRBJ1-5; 7 bases fit TRBD1. CDR3 sequence (DNA): TGTGCCAGCAGCTTGCAGGGGGACCGGAATCAGCCCCAGCATTTT. Its protein product is CASSLQGDRNQPQHF.